The rows below give T cell receptor beta chains drawn from one sample of a study of blood T cell repertoires in COVID-19. Clones were read by immunoSEQ multiplex PCR, and TCRdb kept only the in-frame ones, dropping some. The sample shows around 260,000 clones, roughly 86% of them seen only once. The sequenced material came from peripheral blood. The receptors shown here come from a man between 35 and 55 years old who had recovered from COVID-19. CDR3s include the opening cysteine and the closing phenylalanine or tryptophan. A D gene is named only where the DNA matches it firmly. Some rows mark clone size as missing; the rest say once, few, many or name a class of expanded clone.

J gene: TRBJ2-5
D gene: TRBD2
clone size: -
V gene: TRBV9
CDR3 DNA: TGTGCCAGCAGCGTAGGGCAGCGGGGAGAGACCCAGTACTTC
CDR3 protein: CASSVGQRGETQYF

J gene: TRBJ2-4
D gene: -
clone size: -
V gene: TRBV13
CDR3 DNA: TGTGCCAGCAGCTTACTAGCGAGTTCGAGGAACATTCAGTACTTC
CDR3 protein: CASSLLASSRNIQYF

J gene: TRBJ1-2
D gene: TRBD1
clone size: -
V gene: TRBV4-2
CDR3 DNA: TGTGCCAGCAGCCAGGGGACAGGGGATGGCTACACCTTC
CDR3 protein: CASSQGTGDGYTF

J gene: TRBJ1-2
D gene: -
clone size: -
V gene: TRBV6-5
CDR3 DNA: TGTGCCAGCAGGCTCAGGGTGGGAGGCTACACCTTC
CDR3 protein: CASRLRVGGYTF

J gene: TRBJ2-5
D gene: -
clone size: -
V gene: TRBV9
CDR3 DNA: TGTGCCAGCAGCGTATCACCAGGGGCGCTGATAGAGACCCAGTACTTC
CDR3 protein: CASSVSPGALIETQYF

J gene: TRBJ2-6
D gene: -
clone size: -
V gene: TRBV7-9
CDR3 DNA: TGTGCCAGCAGCACTCTACTAGGGGGTTCTGGGGCCAACGTCCTGACTTTC
CDR3 protein: CASSTLLGGSGANVLTF

J gene: TRBJ1-4
D gene: -
clone size: -
V gene: TRBV7-9
CDR3 DNA: TGTGCCAGCACCGAGGAGGGATACGAAAAACTGTTTTTT
CDR3 protein: CASTEEGYEKLFF

J gene: TRBJ2-7
D gene: TRBD2
clone size: few
V gene: TRBV9
CDR3 DNA: TGTGCCAGCAGCGTAGGGGACTACGGCTACGAGCAGTACTTC
CDR3 protein: CASSVGDYGYEQYF

J gene: TRBJ1-4
D gene: TRBD1
clone size: -
V gene: TRBV4-3
CDR3 DNA: TGCGCCAGCAGCCAAGGCGGACAGGGGAGCAATGAAAAACTGTTTTTT
CDR3 protein: CASSQGGQGSNEKLFF

J gene: TRBJ1-2
D gene: -
clone size: -
V gene: TRBV18
CDR3 DNA: TGTGCCAGCTCAGCGGACAAAAGAAGCGGCTACACCTTC
CDR3 protein: CASSADKRSGYTF